Below, 14 T cell receptor beta chains from the same sample are listed, as sequenced in a study of shared clonotypes between healthy human individuals. Profiled with immunoSEQ multiplex PCR; TCRdb holds only in-frame clones, not every one. The profile covers fewer than 550,000 clones, with 60% to 80% appearing a single time and under 15% taken by the ten largest. The sequenced sample was PBMCs. Receptors originate from a middle-aged woman in good health. Some clones in this sample may be carry-over from other donors' samples.

J is TRBJ2-7 and V is TRBV5-1; D is unresolved. The CDR3 length is 14 residues. Trimming took 2 bases from V and 2 from J, leaving 11 bases between them. Germline V lookup: CDR1 SGHRS, CDR2 YFSETQ. CDR3: CASSFVGTPYEQYF. CDR3 in DNA: TGCGCCAGCAGCTTTGTGGGAACCCCCTACGAGCAGTACTTC.

This clone was observed once. This sequence joins TRBV28 and TRBJ1-4, with D tentatively TRBD1 (5 bases). Germline V gene sequence: CDR1 MDHEN, CDR2 SYDVKM. V was cut by 5 bases and J by 4 bases, with 11 bases left in between. This CDR3 region has 14 residues. CDR3 DNA sequence: TGTGCCAGCAGTGGTGGGGCCGATAATGAAAAACTGTTTTTT. Translated: CASSGGADNEKLFF.

The chain joins TRBV7-2 to TRBJ2-3, with 10 bases identical to TRBD1. J lost 1 base, V lost 2 bases, and 3 bases had no gene match. This CDR3 has 16 residues. Germline assignment: CDR1 SGHTA and CDR2 FQGNSA. The CDR3: CASSLLGQGGTDTQYF. In DNA, the CDR3 is TGTGCCAGCAGCTTACTAGGACAGGGGGGCACAGATACGCAGTATTTT.

The V call is TRBV5-4, the J call TRBJ2-7, with a weak D call TRBD1 (6 bases). The CDR3 totals 12 residues. V was cut by 5 bases and J by 3 bases, with 9 bases left in between. CDR1 is SGHNT and CDR2 is YYREEE in the germline V gene (reference sequence). CDR3 residues: CASSTQGYEQYF. Written as DNA, the CDR3 is TGTGCCAGCAGTACACAGGGCTACGAGCAGTACTTC.

V usage is TRBV6-6 and J usage is TRBJ2-5; TRBD2 agrees at 7 bases. Germline CDR1 is MNHNY and CDR2 is SVGAGI (reference sequence). This CDR3 has 15 amino acids. V lost 2 bases to trimming and J lost 5 bases; unmatched junction nucleotides: 8. The CDR3 sequence is CASSYGRESGETQYF. CDR3 sequence (DNA): TGTGCCAGCAGTTACGGGCGGGAGTCGGGGGAGACCCAGTACTTC.

The V call is TRBV27, the J call TRBJ2-2; D may match TRBD1 or TRBD2 (5 bases each). Germline lookup yields CDR1 MNHEY and CDR2 SMNVEV (reference sequence). Trimming left V 3 bases short and J 0 bases short, with 8 bases between. The CDR3 is 15 residues long. CDR3 protein: CASSLGPANTGELFF. CDR3 DNA: TGTGCCAGCAGTTTGGGACCGGCGAACACCGGGGAGCTGTTTTTT.

This sequence joins TRBV19 and TRBJ2-7, with 8 bases lining up with TRBD1. Germline V lookup: CDR1 LNHDA, CDR2 SQIVND (reference sequence). The CDR3 loop spans 15 amino acids. Trimming cost V 1 base and J 2 bases; bases outside gene matches: 4. CDR3 residues: CASSIGPDRAYEQYF. The CDR3 DNA follows: TGTGCCAGTAGTATAGGGCCGGACAGGGCCTACGAGCAGTACTTC.

V is TRBV6-5 and J is TRBJ1-2; tentatively, D is TRBD1 (5 bases). Germline lookup yields CDR1 MNHEY and CDR2 SVGAGI. V dropped 0 bases and J dropped 8 bases, with 13 bases sitting between them. This CDR3 spans 14 amino acids. The CDR3 reads CASSYSGGVSGYTF. For the CDR3, the DNA is TGTGCCAGCAGTTACTCGGGAGGGGTGAGCGGCTACACCTTC.

The J gene is TRBJ1-5, the V gene TRBV18; the D gene is possibly TRBD1 (5 bases). CDR3 length: 13 amino acids. CDR1 and CDR2 (germline): KGHSH, LQKENI. V lost 5 bases and J 6 bases, leaving 11 bases between the germline ends. This chain's CDR3 is CASSEGPGQPQHF. DNA for the CDR3: TGTGCCAGCTCAGAGGGACCCGGTCAGCCCCAGCATTTT.

J is TRBJ2-1 and V is TRBV5-1, with 8 bases lining up with TRBD1. Trimming removed 2 bases from V and 6 bases from J; junction bases left unmatched: 10. The CDR3 covers 16 residues. Per the germline V gene, CDR1 is SGHRS and CDR2 is YFSETQ. CDR3 region: CASSFGAGTGPNEQFF. As DNA, the CDR3 is TGCGCCAGCAGCTTCGGGGCCGGGACAGGTCCCAATGAGCAGTTCTTC. The full variable domain, with the rest looked up from reference TRBV5-1 and TRBJ2-1, is KAGVTQTPRYLIKTRGQQVTLSCSPISGHRSVSWYQQTPGQGLQFLFEYFSETQRNKGNFPGRFSGRQFSNSRSEMNVSTLELGDSALYLCASSFGAGTGPNEQFFGPGTRLTVL.

A few counts support this clone. The rearrangement uses TRBV28 and TRBJ1-5; D is perhaps TRBD1 (5 bases). Germline CDR1 is MDHEN and CDR2 is SYDVKM. With 5 bases removed from V and 6 bases from J, the gap between germline ends came to 14 bases. This CDR3 has 14 amino acids. Here the CDR3 reads CASSLITRGQPQHF. DNA for the CDR3: TGTGCCAGCAGTCTCATCACAAGGGGTCAGCCCCAGCATTTT.

The chain combines TRBV11-2 with TRBJ2-2, with 7 bases fitting TRBD1. With 5 bases clipped from V and 8 bases from J, the junction kept 8 bases outside the gene matches. The germline CDR1 and CDR2 sequences are SGHAT and FQNNGV. CDR3 size: 14 residues. The CDR3 is CASSPPQGVGELFF. As DNA, the CDR3 is TGTGCCAGCAGCCCCCCCCAGGGGGTGGGGGAGCTGTTTTTT. Full variable domain (rest looked up from reference TRBV11-2 and TRBJ2-2): EAGVAQSPRYKIIEKRQSVAFWCNPISGHATLYWYQQILGQGPKLLIQFQNNGVVDDSQLPKDRFSAERLKGVDSTLKIQPAKLEDSAVYLCASSPPQGVGELFFGEGSRLTVL.

The genes are TRBV30 and TRBJ1-3, with 7 bases identical to TRBD1. The CDR3 loop spans 16 amino acids. With V trimmed by 0 bases and J by 4 bases, 9 bases remained unmatched. In germline, CDR1 is GTSNPN, CDR2 SVGIG (reference sequence). The CDR3 sequence: CAWSVEGAIRGNTIYF. For the CDR3, the DNA is TGTGCCTGGAGTGTAGAGGGGGCGATTCGAGGAAACACCATATATTTT.

This clone was counted between two and nine times. The chain carries TRBV7-9 and TRBJ1-1; TRBD1 is a possible D gene (5 bases). Germline CDR1 is SEHNR and CDR2 is FQNEAQ (reference sequence). V shed 1 base and J shed 7 bases, with 13 bases lying between them. The CDR3 is made up of 14 amino acids. The CDR3 protein is CASSLEWARGEAFF. The CDR3 nucleotides read TGTGCCAGCAGCTTAGAATGGGCTAGGGGTGAAGCTTTCTTT. The whole variable domain, filled in from reference TRBV7-9 and TRBJ1-1, reads DTGVSQNPRHKITKRGQNVTFRCDPISEHNRLYWYRQTLGQGPEFLTYFQNEAQLEKSRLLSDRFSAERPKGSFSTLEIQRTEQGDSAMYLCASSLEWARGEAFFGQGTRLTVV.